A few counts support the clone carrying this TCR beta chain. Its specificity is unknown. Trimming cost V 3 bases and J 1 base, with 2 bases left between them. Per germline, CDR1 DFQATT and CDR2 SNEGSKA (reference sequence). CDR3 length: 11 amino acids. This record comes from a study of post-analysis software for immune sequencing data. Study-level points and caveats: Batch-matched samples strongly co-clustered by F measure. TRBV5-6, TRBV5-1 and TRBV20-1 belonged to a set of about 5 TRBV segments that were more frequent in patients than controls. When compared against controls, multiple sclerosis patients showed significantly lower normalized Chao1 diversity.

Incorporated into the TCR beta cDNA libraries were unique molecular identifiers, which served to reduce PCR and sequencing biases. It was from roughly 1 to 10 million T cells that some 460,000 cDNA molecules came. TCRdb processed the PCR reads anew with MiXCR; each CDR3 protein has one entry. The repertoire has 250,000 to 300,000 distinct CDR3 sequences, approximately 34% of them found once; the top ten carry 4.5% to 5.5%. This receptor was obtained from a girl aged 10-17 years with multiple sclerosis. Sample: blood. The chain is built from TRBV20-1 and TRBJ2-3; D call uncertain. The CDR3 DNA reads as TGCAGTGCTAGCGGCACAGATACGCAGTATTTT. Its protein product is CSASGTDTQYF.